These T cell receptor beta chains were read from a single sample in a study of TIL therapy for anti-PD-1-resistant metastatic lung cancer. Only in-frame clones appear in the TCRdb table, and some are missing; sequencing was by immunoSEQ multiplex PCR. The table records about 21,000 clones, just over 70% of them present only once. The sequencing used blood, collected at baseline. These receptors were collected from a person aged 25 to 80 with non-small cell lung cancer. Each CDR3 is given with its conserved first and last residue. D genes are given only for firm matches. Where a row states a size, it is once, few, many or the class of an expanded clone; other rows omit it.

j_gene: TRBJ2-7
d_gene: .
v_gene: TRBV20-1
abundance: .
CDR3aa: CSASHRLQGWDEQYF
CDR3nt: TGCAGTGCTAGTCATCGTCTCCAGGGCTGGGACGAGCAGTACTTC

j_gene: TRBJ2-5
d_gene: .
v_gene: TRBV3-1/TRBV3-2
abundance: .
CDR3aa: CASSLFLKETQYF
CDR3nt: TGTGCCAGCAGTCTTTTTCTAAAAGAGACCCAGTACTTC

j_gene: TRBJ1-4
d_gene: .
v_gene: TRBV2
abundance: .
CDR3aa: CASSGATNEKLFF
CDR3nt: TGTGCCAGCAGCGGGGCAACTAATGAAAAACTGTTTTTT

j_gene: TRBJ2-4
d_gene: TRBD2
v_gene: TRBV30
abundance: .
CDR3aa: CAWRAGRDIQYF
CDR3nt: TGTGCCTGGAGAGCGGGAAGGGACATTCAGTACTTC

j_gene: TRBJ2-2
d_gene: .
v_gene: TRBV7-3
abundance: .
CDR3aa: CASSPQIGQNTGELFF
CDR3nt: TGTGCCAGCAGCCCACAAATAGGGCAAAACACCGGGGAGCTGTTTTTT

j_gene: TRBJ2-1
d_gene: .
v_gene: TRBV4-1
abundance: .
CDR3aa: CASSRRDTLSGNEQFF
CDR3nt: TGCGCCAGCAGCCGGAGGGACACCCTCTCAGGGAATGAGCAGTTCTTC

j_gene: TRBJ2-5
d_gene: TRBD2
v_gene: TRBV5-1
abundance: few
CDR3aa: CASSLAGTSYETQYF
CDR3nt: TGCGCCAGCAGCCTAGCCGGGACTAGCTATGAGACCCAGTACTTC

j_gene: TRBJ2-3
d_gene: TRBD1
v_gene: TRBV7-2
abundance: .
CDR3aa: CASSAQGALTDTQYF
CDR3nt: TGTGCCAGCAGCGCGCAGGGGGCACTCACAGATACGCAGTATTTT

j_gene: TRBJ2-2
d_gene: TRBD1
v_gene: TRBV19
abundance: few
CDR3aa: CASSGWDSNTGELFF
CDR3nt: TGTGCCAGTAGCGGCTGGGACAGCAACACCGGGGAGCTGTTTTTT

j_gene: TRBJ1-2
d_gene: .
v_gene: TRBV19
abundance: .
CDR3aa: CASSIGGSGYTF
CDR3nt: TGTGCCAGTAGTATAGGGGGGAGCGGCTACACCTTC

j_gene: TRBJ1-1
d_gene: TRBD1
v_gene: TRBV5-1
abundance: .
CDR3aa: CASSLMTGGTEAFF
CDR3nt: TGCGCCAGCAGCTTAATGACAGGGGGCACTGAAGCTTTCTTT

j_gene: TRBJ1-1
d_gene: .
v_gene: TRBV19
abundance: .
CDR3aa: CASSIDPPGQAFF
CDR3nt: TGTGCCAGTAGTATAGATCCTCCCGGGCAAGCTTTCTTT

j_gene: TRBJ1-5
d_gene: .
v_gene: TRBV19
abundance: few
CDR3aa: CASSISAYSNQPQHF
CDR3nt: TGTGCCAGTAGTATATCGGCGTATAGCAATCAGCCCCAGCATTTT

j_gene: TRBJ1-2
d_gene: .
v_gene: TRBV6-5
abundance: .
CDR3aa: CASLGGRSIYGYTF
CDR3nt: TGTGCCAGCCTAGGTGGCAGATCGATCTATGGCTACACCTTC

j_gene: TRBJ2-1
d_gene: TRBD2
v_gene: TRBV5-1
abundance: .
CDR3aa: CASSIGLAGRPFF
CDR3nt: TGCGCCAGCAGCATCGGACTAGCGGGCCGTCCCTTCTTC

j_gene: TRBJ2-2
d_gene: TRBD1
v_gene: TRBV5-1
abundance: .
CDR3aa: CASSSDRGPGELFF
CDR3nt: TGCGCCAGCAGCTCGGACAGGGGGCCCGGGGAGCTGTTTTTT

j_gene: TRBJ2-3
d_gene: .
v_gene: TRBV9
abundance: .
CDR3aa: CASNSEDSTDTQYF
CDR3nt: TGTGCCAGCAATTCCGAAGACAGCACAGATACGCAGTATTTT

j_gene: TRBJ2-3
d_gene: .
v_gene: TRBV29-1
abundance: few
CDR3aa: CSFAKDGPDTQYF
CDR3nt: TGCAGCTTTGCTAAGGACGGACCAGATACGCAGTATTTT

j_gene: TRBJ2-1
d_gene: .
v_gene: TRBV7-3
abundance: .
CDR3aa: CASSLGAGLYNEQFF
CDR3nt: TGTGCCAGCAGCTTAGGGGCAGGGTTGTACAATGAGCAGTTCTTC

j_gene: TRBJ1-5
d_gene: .
v_gene: TRBV30
abundance: .
CDR3aa: CAWSLRFNQPQHF
CDR3nt: TGTGCCTGGAGTTTAAGGTTCAATCAGCCCCAGCATTTT

j_gene: TRBJ1-1
d_gene: .
v_gene: TRBV4-3
abundance: .
CDR3aa: CASSQDGLGTEAFF
CDR3nt: TGCGCCAGCAGCCAAGATGGGTTGGGGACTGAAGCTTTCTTT

j_gene: TRBJ1-2
d_gene: .
v_gene: TRBV6-5
abundance: .
CDR3aa: CASSPQTGVGYTF
CDR3nt: TGTGCCAGCAGTCCCCAGACCGGAGTGGGCTACACCTTC

j_gene: TRBJ2-3
d_gene: .
v_gene: TRBV6-5
abundance: .
CDR3aa: CASSRLADTQYF
CDR3nt: TGTGCCAGCAGTCGGCTAGCAGATACGCAGTATTTT

j_gene: TRBJ1-4
d_gene: .
v_gene: TRBV19
abundance: .
CDR3aa: CASSHPWSTNEKLFF
CDR3nt: TGTGCCAGTAGTCACCCTTGGTCAACTAATGAAAAACTGTTTTTT

j_gene: TRBJ2-1
d_gene: .
v_gene: TRBV10-3
abundance: few
CDR3aa: CAIMKSNEQFF
CDR3nt: TGTGCCATCATGAAATCCAATGAGCAGTTCTTC

j_gene: TRBJ2-3
d_gene: .
v_gene: TRBV5-1
abundance: few
CDR3aa: CASSLGGTRGTDTQYF
CDR3nt: TGCGCCAGCAGCTTGGGGGGGACACGTGGCACAGATACGCAGTATTTT

j_gene: TRBJ2-5
d_gene: TRBD1
v_gene: TRBV5-1
abundance: .
CDR3aa: CASSTGTEETQYF
CDR3nt: TGCGCCAGCAGCACCGGGACAGAGGAGACCCAGTACTTC

j_gene: TRBJ1-1
d_gene: .
v_gene: TRBV5-1
abundance: .
CDR3aa: CASSSQAGNTEAFF
CDR3nt: TGCGCCAGCAGCTCCCAGGCAGGGAACACTGAAGCTTTCTTT

j_gene: TRBJ1-6
d_gene: .
v_gene: TRBV5-5
abundance: .
CDR3aa: CASSLNPSGVNSPLHF
CDR3nt: TGTGCCAGCAGCTTGAACCCCTCCGGGGTTAATTCACCCCTCCACTTT

j_gene: TRBJ2-6
d_gene: .
v_gene: TRBV5-1
abundance: few
CDR3aa: CASSLKQYSGANVLTF
CDR3nt: TGCGCCAGCAGCTTAAAACAGTACTCTGGGGCCAACGTCCTGACTTTC